This TCR beta chain was recorded in a study of cytotoxic CD8 clonotypes in ibrutinib-treated CLL. Study at large: Of a cohort that held some eleven relapsed/refractory and some 14 treatment-naive patients, roughly 18 were IGHV unmutated.

Whole-study findings and limits: Circulating CD8+ T-cell counts were tracked by baseline clonality, which exceeded that of age-matched healthy donors. Under therapy, public clonotypes either contracted or stayed stable, and they were uncommon.

The method was immunoSEQ multiplex PCR; TCRdb's version includes in-frame clones alone and lacks a portion of them. The sample lists approximately 200,000 clones; around three quarters were seen once. Looked up from germline, CDR1 is LNHDA and CDR2 is SQIVND (reference sequence). The V and J ends lost 5 bases and 7 bases, in that order; junction bases with no gene match: 11. CDR3 length: 16 residues. The source of around 2 micrograms of genomic DNA for TCR beta libraries was cryopreserved PBMCs. This clone was counted between two and nine times. The antigen is not known. This clonotype was sampled from a human donor with chronic lymphocytic leukemia. The chain joins TRBV19 to TRBJ2-1, with 10 bases aligning to TRBD2. The specimen comprised PBMCs, sampled after 24 months of ibrutinib treatment. As DNA, the CDR3 is TGTGCCAGTAGTGCTAGCGGGAGCCAGTTTAATAATGAGCAGTTCTTC. This sequence encodes CASSASGSQFNNEQFF.